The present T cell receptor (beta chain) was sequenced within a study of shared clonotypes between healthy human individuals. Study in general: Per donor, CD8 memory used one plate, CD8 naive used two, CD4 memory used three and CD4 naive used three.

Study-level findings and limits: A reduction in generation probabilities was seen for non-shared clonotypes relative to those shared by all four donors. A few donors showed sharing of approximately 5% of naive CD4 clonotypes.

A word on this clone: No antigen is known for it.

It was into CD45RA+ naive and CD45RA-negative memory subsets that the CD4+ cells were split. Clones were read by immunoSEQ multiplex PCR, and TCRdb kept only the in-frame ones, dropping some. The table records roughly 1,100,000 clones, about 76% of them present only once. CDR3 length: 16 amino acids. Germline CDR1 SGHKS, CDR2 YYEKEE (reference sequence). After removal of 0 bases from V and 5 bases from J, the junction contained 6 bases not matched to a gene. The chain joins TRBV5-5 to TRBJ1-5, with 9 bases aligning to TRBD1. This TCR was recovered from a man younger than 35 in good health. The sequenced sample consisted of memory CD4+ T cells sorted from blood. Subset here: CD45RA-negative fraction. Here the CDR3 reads CASSLAMDRGHQPQHF. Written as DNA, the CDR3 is TGTGCCAGCAGCTTGGCCATGGACAGGGGACATCAGCCCCAGCATTTT.